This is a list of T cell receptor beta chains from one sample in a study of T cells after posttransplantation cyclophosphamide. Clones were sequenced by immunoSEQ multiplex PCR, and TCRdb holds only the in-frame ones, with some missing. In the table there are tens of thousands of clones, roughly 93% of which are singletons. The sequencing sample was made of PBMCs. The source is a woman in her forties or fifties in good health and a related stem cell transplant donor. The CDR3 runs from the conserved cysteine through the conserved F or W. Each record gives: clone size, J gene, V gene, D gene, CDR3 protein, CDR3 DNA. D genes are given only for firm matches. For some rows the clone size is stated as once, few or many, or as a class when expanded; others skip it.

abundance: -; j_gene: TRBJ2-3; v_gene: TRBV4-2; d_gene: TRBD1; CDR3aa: CASSQAQGAGTDTQYF; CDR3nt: TGTGCCAGCAGCCAAGCTCAGGGGGCGGGTACAGATACGCAGTATTTT
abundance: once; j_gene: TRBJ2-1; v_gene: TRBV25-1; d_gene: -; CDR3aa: CASSSRGGTYNEQFF; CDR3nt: TGTGCCAGCAGTAGTAGGGGGGGCACATACAATGAGCAGTTCTTC
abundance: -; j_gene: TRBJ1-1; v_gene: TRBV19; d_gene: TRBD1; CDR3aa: CASSRGTGGVVATEAFF; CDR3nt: TGTGCCAGTAGTAGGGGGACAGGGGGCGTCGTGGCCACTGAAGCTTTCTTT
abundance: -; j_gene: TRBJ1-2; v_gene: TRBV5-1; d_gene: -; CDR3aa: CASSLSRIANYGYTF; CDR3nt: TGCGCCAGCAGCTTGTCCCGCATAGCTAACTATGGCTACACCTTC
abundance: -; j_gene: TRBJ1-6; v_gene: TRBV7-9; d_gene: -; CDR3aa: CASSLNRVNSPLHF; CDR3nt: TGTGCCAGCAGCTTAAATCGGGTTAATTCACCCCTCCACTTT
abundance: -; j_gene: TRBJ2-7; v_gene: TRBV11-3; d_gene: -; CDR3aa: CASSLDDNSYEQYF; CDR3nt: TGTGCCAGCAGCTTAGATGACAACAGCTACGAGCAGTACTTC
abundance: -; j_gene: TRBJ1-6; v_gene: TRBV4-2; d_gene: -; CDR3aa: CASSPRVENSPLHF; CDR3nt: TGTGCCAGCAGCCCCCGGGTAGAGAATTCACCCCTCCACTTT
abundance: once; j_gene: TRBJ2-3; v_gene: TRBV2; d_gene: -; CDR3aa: CASSGTEIYTDTQYF; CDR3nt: TGTGCCAGCAGTGGGACAGAGATATACACAGATACGCAGTATTTT
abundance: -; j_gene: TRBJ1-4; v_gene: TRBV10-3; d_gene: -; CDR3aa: CAISEYRELDEKLFF; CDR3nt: TGTGCCATCAGTGAATACAGGGAGTTGGATGAAAAACTGTTTTTT
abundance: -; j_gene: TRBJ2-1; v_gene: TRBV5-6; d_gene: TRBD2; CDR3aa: CASRPRGSLARAHNEQFF; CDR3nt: TGTGCCAGCAGACCTAGGGGCTCACTAGCGCGAGCACACAATGAGCAGTTCTTC
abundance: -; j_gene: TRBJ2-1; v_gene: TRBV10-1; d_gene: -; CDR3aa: CASSAQGGEQFF; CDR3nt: TGCGCCAGCAGTGCACAGGGTGGTGAGCAGTTCTTC
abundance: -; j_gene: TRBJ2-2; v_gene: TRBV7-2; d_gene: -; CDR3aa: CASSSQGGSGELFF; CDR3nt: TGTGCCAGCAGCTCCCAAGGAGGCAGCGGGGAGCTGTTTTTT
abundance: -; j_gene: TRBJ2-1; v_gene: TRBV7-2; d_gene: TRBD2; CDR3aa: CASSTSGLAGYNEQFF; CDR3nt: TGTGCCAGCAGCACCTCGGGACTAGCGGGATACAATGAGCAGTTCTTC
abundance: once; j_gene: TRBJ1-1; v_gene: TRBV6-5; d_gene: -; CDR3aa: CASSYGGGEAFF; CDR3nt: TGTGCCAGCAGTTACGGGGGGGGTGAAGCTTTCTTT
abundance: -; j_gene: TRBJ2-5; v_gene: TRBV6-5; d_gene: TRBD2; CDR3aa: CASRVAGGPWETQYF; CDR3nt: TGTGCCAGCAGAGTAGCGGGAGGGCCGTGGGAGACCCAGTACTTC
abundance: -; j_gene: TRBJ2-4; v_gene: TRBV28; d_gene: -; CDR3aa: CASTRENIQYF; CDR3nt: TGTGCCAGCACCCGGGAAAACATTCAGTACTTC
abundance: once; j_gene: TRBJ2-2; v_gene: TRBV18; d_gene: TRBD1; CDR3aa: CASSSTTGVPTRELFF; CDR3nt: TGTGCCAGCTCATCGACCACAGGGGTACCCACCCGGGAGCTGTTTTTT
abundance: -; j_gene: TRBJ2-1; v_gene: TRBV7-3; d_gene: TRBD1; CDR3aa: CASSLTGVSYNEQFF; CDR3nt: TGTGCCAGCAGCTTGACAGGGGTCTCCTACAATGAGCAGTTCTTC
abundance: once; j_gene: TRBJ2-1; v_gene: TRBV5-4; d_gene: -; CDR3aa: CASSLSGSYNEQFF; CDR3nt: TGTGCCAGCAGCTTGTCCGGGTCCTACAATGAGCAGTTCTTC
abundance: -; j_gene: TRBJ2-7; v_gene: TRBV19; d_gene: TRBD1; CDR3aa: CASKGTGQGAHEQYF; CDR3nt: TGTGCCAGTAAGGGGACCGGCCAGGGGGCCCACGAGCAGTACTTC
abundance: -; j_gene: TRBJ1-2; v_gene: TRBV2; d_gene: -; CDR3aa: CARRPSDADYGYTF; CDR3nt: TGTGCCAGAAGGCCCTCCGATGCGGACTATGGCTACACCTTC
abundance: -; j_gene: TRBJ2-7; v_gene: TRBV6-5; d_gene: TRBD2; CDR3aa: CASSDLAGEYGEQYF; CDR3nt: TGTGCCAGCAGTGACTTAGCGGGAGAGTATGGCGAGCAGTACTTC